A selection of T cell receptor beta chains follows, all from one sample in a study of blood T cell repertoires in COVID-19. The data were produced by immunoSEQ multiplex PCR, yet TCRdb's version contains in-frame clones alone and is incomplete. The table records roughly 120,000 clones, over 65% of them present only once. The specimen sequenced was peripheral blood. The receptors come from a man between 25 and 39 years old with acute or convalescent COVID-19. Each CDR3 is given with its conserved first and last residue. A D gene is named only where the DNA matches it firmly. Some rows mark clone size as missing; the rest say once, few, many or name a class of expanded clone.

v_call	clone_size	j_call	d_call	cdr3_aa	cdr3_nt
TRBV7-7	NA	TRBJ2-2	TRBD2	CASSLALVAGAGELFF	TGTGCTAGCAGCTTAGCGTTAGTAGCGGGAGCCGGGGAGCTGTTTTTT
TRBV9	NA	TRBJ2-3	TRBD2	CASSSLFGGSLADTQYF	TGTGCCAGCAGCAGTCTGTTCGGCGGGAGTTTGGCAGATACGCAGTATTTT
TRBV3-1/TRBV3-2	NA	TRBJ2-3	TRBD2	CASSPWTSGGSDTQYF	TGTGCCAGCAGCCCCTGGACTAGCGGGGGTTCCGATACGCAGTATTTT
TRBV18	NA	TRBJ1-3	NA	CASSPGHNSGNTIYF	TGTGCCAGCTCTCCAGGACACAACTCTGGAAACACCATATATTTT
TRBV7-9	NA	TRBJ1-4	NA	CASSLAPPKQGEKLFF	TGTGCCAGCAGCTTAGCGCCTCCAAAACAGGGAGAAAAACTGTTTTTT
TRBV3-1/TRBV3-2	NA	TRBJ1-5	TRBD1	CASSLGGTDNQPQHF	TGTGCCAGCAGCCTAGGGGGGACAGACAATCAGCCCCAGCATTTT
TRBV12-3/TRBV12-4	NA	TRBJ1-4	NA	CASSNSLRKLFF	TGTGCCAGCAGTAATTCTCTTAGAAAACTGTTTTTT
TRBV19	NA	TRBJ2-5	TRBD2	CASSIESASGKETQYF	TGTGCCAGTAGTATAGAGTCGGCTAGCGGGAAGGAGACCCAGTACTTC
TRBV11-3	NA	TRBJ2-1	TRBD1	CASSLDSGQGAPNEQFF	TGTGCCAGCAGCTTAGACTCCGGACAGGGGGCTCCCAATGAGCAGTTCTTC
TRBV6-1	NA	TRBJ2-5	TRBD2	CASSDTASGDQETQYF	TGTGCCAGCAGTGATACGGCTAGCGGGGACCAAGAGACCCAGTACTTC
TRBV3-1/TRBV3-2	many	TRBJ2-7	TRBD2	CASSQEPGGRYF	TGTGCCAGCAGCCAAGAGCCGGGGGGTAGGTACTTC
TRBV19	NA	TRBJ1-6	TRBD1	CASSNTGGDNSPLHF	TGTGCCAGTAGTAATACAGGGGGGGATAATTCACCCCTCCACTTT
TRBV28	NA	TRBJ1-6	NA	CASSLGRARGDSPLHF	TGTGCCAGCAGTTTGGGGAGGGCGCGGGGAGATTCACCCCTCCACTTT
TRBV5-1	NA	TRBJ2-5	TRBD2	CASSLGTSGNQETQYF	TGCGCCAGCAGCCTCGGGACTAGCGGGAACCAAGAGACCCAGTACTTC
TRBV5-1	NA	TRBJ2-1	TRBD2	CASSAVAGGLNEQFF	TGCGCCAGCAGCGCCGTAGCGGGAGGGCTCAATGAGCAGTTCTTC
TRBV6-2/TRBV6-3	NA	TRBJ2-6	NA	CASSFPQGHGANVLTF	TGTGCCAGCAGTTTTCCACAGGGTCATGGGGCCAACGTCCTGACTTTC
TRBV5-5	NA	TRBJ1-2	NA	CASSSTGTPVPYGYTF	TGTGCCAGCAGCTCCACAGGAACTCCGGTCCCCTATGGCTACACCTTC
TRBV27	NA	TRBJ2-1	NA	CASRPSSYNEQFF	TGTGCCAGCAGACCGAGCTCCTACAATGAGCAGTTCTTC
TRBV2	once	TRBJ2-3	TRBD1	CASSEGDRGAADTQYF	TGTGCCAGCAGTGAAGGGGACAGGGGTGCGGCAGATACGCAGTATTTT
TRBV12-5	NA	TRBJ1-5	NA	CASGWSTVGNQPQHF	TGTGCTAGTGGTTGGTCGACAGTAGGCAATCAGCCCCAGCATTTT
TRBV6-2/TRBV6-3	NA	TRBJ1-5	TRBD1	CASSQRQGLPPQHF	TGTGCCAGCAGCCAGAGACAGGGCCTCCCCCCCCAGCATTTT
TRBV3-1/TRBV3-2	NA	TRBJ2-6	TRBD1	CASSHIQGAGANVLTF	TGTGCCAGCAGCCATATTCAGGGGGCTGGGGCCAACGTCCTGACTTTC
TRBV5-1	NA	TRBJ1-5	TRBD1	CASSLGQGYGNQPQHF	TGCGCCAGCAGCTTGGGACAGGGGTATGGCAATCAGCCCCAGCATTTT
TRBV4-3	NA	TRBJ1-2	NA	CASSQDGGYGYTF	TGCGCCAGCAGCCAAGATGGCGGCTATGGCTACACCTTC
TRBV28	few	TRBJ2-3	TRBD2	CASSSGLGTDTQYF	TGTGCCAGCAGTTCGGGACTAGGCACAGATACGCAGTATTTT
TRBV13	NA	TRBJ1-1	TRBD1	CASSPRDRLNTEAFF	TGTGCCAGCAGTCCCCGGGACAGGTTAAACACTGAAGCTTTCTTT
TRBV7-8	NA	TRBJ2-1	TRBD2	CASSLVTSGGAYNEQFF	TGTGCCAGCAGCTTAGTGACTAGCGGGGGGGCCTACAATGAGCAGTTCTTC
TRBV7-2	NA	TRBJ1-6	NA	CASSLGLTYNSPLHF	TGTGCCAGCAGCTTGGGACTGACCTATAATTCACCCCTCCACTTT
TRBV24-1	NA	TRBJ2-2	NA	CATSEGRGHTYTGELFF	TGTGCCACCAGTGAAGGCAGGGGCCACACTTACACCGGGGAGCTGTTTTTT
TRBV2	NA	TRBJ1-5	TRBD1	CASRVGTGGQPQHF	TGTGCCAGCAGGGTCGGGACAGGGGGTCAGCCCCAGCATTTT
TRBV27	NA	TRBJ2-1	TRBD2	CASSSGTSGRRFF	TGTGCCAGCAGCAGCGGGACTAGCGGGAGAAGGTTCTTC
TRBV14	NA	TRBJ1-2	NA	CASSQDWRAGYTF	TGTGCCAGCAGCCAAGATTGGAGGGCTGGCTACACCTTC
TRBV7-9	NA	TRBJ2-3	NA	CASSSDWGHKSTDTQYF	TGTGCCAGCAGCTCAGACTGGGGCCACAAAAGCACAGATACGCAGTATTTT
TRBV6-6	NA	TRBJ1-5	TRBD1	CASSYWDRGNQPQHF	TGTGCCAGCAGTTACTGGGACAGGGGGAATCAGCCCCAGCATTTT
TRBV7-6	few	TRBJ1-6	TRBD1	CASSSGQGDNSPLHF	TGTGCCAGCAGCTCCGGACAGGGAGATAATTCACCCCTCCACTTT
TRBV2	NA	TRBJ1-5	TRBD1	CASSGQGFSNQPQHF	TGTGCCAGCAGTGGACAGGGTTTTAGCAATCAGCCCCAGCATTTT
TRBV9	few	TRBJ2-7	NA	CASSVSRGSEQYF	TGTGCCAGCAGCGTATCCCGGGGAAGTGAGCAGTACTTC
TRBV6-6	NA	TRBJ2-3	NA	CASSYRPRADTQYF	TGTGCCAGCAGTTATAGACCGAGGGCAGATACGCAGTATTTT
TRBV29-1	NA	TRBJ2-6	NA	CSVDNSGANVLTF	TGCAGCGTTGATAACTCTGGGGCCAACGTCCTGACTTTC
TRBV10-3	NA	TRBJ2-1	NA	CAISPDNSKGNEQFF	TGTGCCATCAGTCCGGACAATTCGAAGGGTAATGAGCAGTTCTTC